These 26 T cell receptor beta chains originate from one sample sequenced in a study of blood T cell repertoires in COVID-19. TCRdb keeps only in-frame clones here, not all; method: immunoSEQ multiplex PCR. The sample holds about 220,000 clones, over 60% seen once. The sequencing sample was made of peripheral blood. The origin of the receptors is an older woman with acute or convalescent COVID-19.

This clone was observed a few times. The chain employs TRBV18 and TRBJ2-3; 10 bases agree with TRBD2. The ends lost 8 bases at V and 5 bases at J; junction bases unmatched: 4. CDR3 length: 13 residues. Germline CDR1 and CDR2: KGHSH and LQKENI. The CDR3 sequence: CASARTSGDTQYF. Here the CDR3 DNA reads TGTGCCAGCGCGCGGACTAGCGGAGATACGCAGTATTTT.

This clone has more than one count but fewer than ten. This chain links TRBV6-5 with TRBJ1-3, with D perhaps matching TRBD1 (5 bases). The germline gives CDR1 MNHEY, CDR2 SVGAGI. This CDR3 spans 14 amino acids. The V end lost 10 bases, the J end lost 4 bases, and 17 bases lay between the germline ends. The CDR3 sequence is CATPPGTSGNTIYF. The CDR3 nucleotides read TGTGCCACTCCCCCCGGGACTTCCGGAAACACCATATATTTT.

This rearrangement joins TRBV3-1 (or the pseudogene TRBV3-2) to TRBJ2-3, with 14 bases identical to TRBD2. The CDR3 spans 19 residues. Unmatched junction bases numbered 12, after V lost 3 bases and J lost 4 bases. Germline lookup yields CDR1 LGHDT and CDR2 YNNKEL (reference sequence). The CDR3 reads CASSHDGTSGGAGPDTQYF. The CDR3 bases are TGTGCCAGCAGCCATGACGGGACTAGCGGGGGAGCTGGCCCAGATACGCAGTATTTT.

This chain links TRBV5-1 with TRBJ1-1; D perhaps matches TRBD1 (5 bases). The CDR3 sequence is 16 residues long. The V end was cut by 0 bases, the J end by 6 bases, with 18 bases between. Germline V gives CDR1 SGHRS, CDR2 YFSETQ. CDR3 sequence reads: CASSLDGVGVYAEAFF. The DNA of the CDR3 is TGCGCCAGCAGCTTGGATGGGGTAGGGGTTTACGCTGAAGCTTTCTTT.

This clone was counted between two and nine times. CDR3 sequence (DNA): TGTGCCAGTCATCAGGGGATGATTGATGGCTACACCTTC. This gives the protein CASHQGMIDGYTF. The chain recombines TRBV6-5 with TRBJ1-2, with D possibly TRBD1 on 6 matching bases. CDR1 is MNHEY, CDR2 SVGAGI, per germline. Trimming cost V 9 bases and J 6 bases, with 17 bases left between them. The CDR3 runs to 13 residues.

The CDR3: CASSGQVTTNEKLFF. The DNA of the CDR3 is TGTGCCAGCAGTGGACAGGTTACAACTAATGAAAAACTGTTTTTT. This chain joins TRBV2 and TRBJ1-4; possibly TRBD1 for D (6 bases). This CDR3 has 15 amino acids. Trimming shortened V by 4 bases and J by 0 bases, and 9 bases separated the two germline ends. The V gene's germline CDR1 is SNHLY and CDR2 FYNNEI. The whole variable domain, filled in from reference TRBV2 and TRBJ1-4, reads EPEVTQTPSHQVTQMGQEVILRCVPISNHLYFYWYRQILGQKVEFLVSFYNNEISEKSEIFDDQFSVERPDGSNFTLKIRSTKLEDSAMYFCASSGQVTTNEKLFFGSGTQLSVL.

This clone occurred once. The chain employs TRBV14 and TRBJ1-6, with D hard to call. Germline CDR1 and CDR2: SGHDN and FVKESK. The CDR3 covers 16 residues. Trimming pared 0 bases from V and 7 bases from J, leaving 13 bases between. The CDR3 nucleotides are TGTGCCAGCAGCCAAGAGAGGCCGATCTCCAATTCACCCCTCCACTTT. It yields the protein CASSQERPISNSPLHF.

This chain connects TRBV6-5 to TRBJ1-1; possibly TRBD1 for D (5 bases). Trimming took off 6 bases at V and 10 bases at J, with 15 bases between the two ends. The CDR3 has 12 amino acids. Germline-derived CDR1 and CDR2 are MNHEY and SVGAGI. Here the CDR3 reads CASRGGPGGAFF. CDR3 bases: TGTGCCAGCAGAGGAGGGCCTGGGGGAGCTTTCTTT.

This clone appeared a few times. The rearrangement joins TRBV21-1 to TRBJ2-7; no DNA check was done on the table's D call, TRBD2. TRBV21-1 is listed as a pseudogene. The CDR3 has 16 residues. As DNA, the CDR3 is TGTGCCAGCAGCAAAGGAATCGGGGTCCTTACTTACGAGCAGTACTTC. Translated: CASSKGIGVLTYEQYF.

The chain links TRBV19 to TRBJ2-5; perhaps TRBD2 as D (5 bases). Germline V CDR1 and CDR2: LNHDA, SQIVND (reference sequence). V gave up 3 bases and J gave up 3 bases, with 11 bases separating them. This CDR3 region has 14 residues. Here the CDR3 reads CASSIRGPKETQYF. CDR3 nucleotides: TGTGCCAGTAGTATTCGAGGGCCGAAAGAGACCCAGTACTTC.

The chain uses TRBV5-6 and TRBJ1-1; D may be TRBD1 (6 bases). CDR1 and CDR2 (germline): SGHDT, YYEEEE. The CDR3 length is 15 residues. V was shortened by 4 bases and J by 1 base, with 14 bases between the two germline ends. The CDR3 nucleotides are TGTGCCAGCAGCCTCCTTCAGGGGCCGAACACTGAAGCTTTCTTT. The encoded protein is CASSLLQGPNTEAFF. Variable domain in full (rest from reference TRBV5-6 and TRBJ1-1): DAGVTQSPTHLIKTRGQQVTLRCSPKSGHDTVSWYQQALGQGPQFIFQYYEEEERQRGNFPDRFSGHQFPNYSSELNVNALLLGDSALYLCASSLLQGPNTEAFFGQGTRLTVV.

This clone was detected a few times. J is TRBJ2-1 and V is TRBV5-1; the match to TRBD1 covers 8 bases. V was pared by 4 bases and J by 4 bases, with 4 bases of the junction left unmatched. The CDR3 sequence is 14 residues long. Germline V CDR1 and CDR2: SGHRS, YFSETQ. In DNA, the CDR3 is TGCGCCAGCAGCGAGACAGGGGAGTACAATGAGCAGTTCTTC. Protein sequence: CASSETGEYNEQFF.

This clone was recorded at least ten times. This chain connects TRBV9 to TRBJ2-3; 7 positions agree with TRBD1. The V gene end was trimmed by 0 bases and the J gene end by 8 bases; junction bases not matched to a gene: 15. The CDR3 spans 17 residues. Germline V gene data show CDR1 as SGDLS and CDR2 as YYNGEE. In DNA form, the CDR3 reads TGTGCCAGCAGCGTAGGGGGGACGGGACAGAGTATAGGTACGCAGTATTTT. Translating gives CASSVGGTGQSIGTQYF.

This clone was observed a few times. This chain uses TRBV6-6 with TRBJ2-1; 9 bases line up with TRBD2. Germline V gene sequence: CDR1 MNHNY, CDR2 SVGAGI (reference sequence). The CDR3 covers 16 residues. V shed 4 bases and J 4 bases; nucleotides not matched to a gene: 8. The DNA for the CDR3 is TGTGCCAGCAGTTGGGCGGCGGGAGGGTGGTACAATGAGCAGTTCTTC. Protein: CASSWAAGGWYNEQFF.

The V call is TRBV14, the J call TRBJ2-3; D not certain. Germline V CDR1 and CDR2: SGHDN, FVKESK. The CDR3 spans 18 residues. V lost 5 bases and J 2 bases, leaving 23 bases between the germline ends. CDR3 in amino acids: CASSSYRSPFKPTDTQYF. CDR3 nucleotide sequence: TGTGCCAGCAGCTCTTATCGGAGTCCCTTTAAACCCACAGATACGCAGTATTTT.

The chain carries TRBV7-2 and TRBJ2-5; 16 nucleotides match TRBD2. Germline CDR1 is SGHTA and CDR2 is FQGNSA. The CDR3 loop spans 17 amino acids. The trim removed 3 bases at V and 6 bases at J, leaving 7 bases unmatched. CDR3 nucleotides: TGTGCCAGCAGCTTCGGGACTAGCGGGGGGGCTTTAAAGACCCAGTACTTC. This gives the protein CASSFGTSGGALKTQYF.

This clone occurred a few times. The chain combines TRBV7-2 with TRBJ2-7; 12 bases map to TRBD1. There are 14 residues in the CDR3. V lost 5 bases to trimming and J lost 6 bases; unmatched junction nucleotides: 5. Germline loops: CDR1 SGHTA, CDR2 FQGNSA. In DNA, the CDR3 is TGTGCCAGCAGCAGGGGACAGGGGGCGCGCGAGCAGTACGTC. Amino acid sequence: CASSRGQGAREQYV.

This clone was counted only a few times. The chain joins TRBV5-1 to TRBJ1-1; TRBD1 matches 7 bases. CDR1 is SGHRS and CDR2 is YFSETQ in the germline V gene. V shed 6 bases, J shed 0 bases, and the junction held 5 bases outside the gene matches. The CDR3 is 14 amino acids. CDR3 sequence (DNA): TGCGCCAGCACCAGGGACAGCTTGAACACTGAAGCTTTCTTT. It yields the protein CASTRDSLNTEAFF.

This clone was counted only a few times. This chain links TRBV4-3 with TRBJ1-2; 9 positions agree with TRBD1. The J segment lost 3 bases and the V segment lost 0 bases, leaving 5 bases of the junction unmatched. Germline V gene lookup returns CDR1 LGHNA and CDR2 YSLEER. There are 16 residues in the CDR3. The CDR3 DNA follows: TGCGCCAGCAGCCAAGATGGGACAGGGACCGACTATGGCTACACCTTC. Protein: CASSQDGTGTDYGYTF.

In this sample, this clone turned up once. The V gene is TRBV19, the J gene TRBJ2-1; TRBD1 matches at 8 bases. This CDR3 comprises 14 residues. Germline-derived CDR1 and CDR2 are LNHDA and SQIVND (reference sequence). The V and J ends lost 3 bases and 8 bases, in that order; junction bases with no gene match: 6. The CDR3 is CASSMGRGRDEQFF. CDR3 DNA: TGTGCCAGTAGTATGGGCAGGGGGCGGGATGAGCAGTTCTTC. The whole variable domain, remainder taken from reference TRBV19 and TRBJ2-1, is DGGITQSPKYLFRKEGQNVTLSCEQNLNHDAMYWYRQDPGQGLRLIYYSQIVNDFQKGDIAEGYSVSREKKESFPLTVTSAQKNPTAFYLCASSMGRGRDEQFFGPGTRLTVL.

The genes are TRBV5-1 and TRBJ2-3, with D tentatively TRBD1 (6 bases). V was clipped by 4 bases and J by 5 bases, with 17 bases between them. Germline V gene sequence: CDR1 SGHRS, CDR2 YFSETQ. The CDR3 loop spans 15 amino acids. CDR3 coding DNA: TGCGCCAGCAGCGTACAGGACCAACAGGGAGATACGCAGTATTTT. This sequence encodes CASSVQDQQGDTQYF.

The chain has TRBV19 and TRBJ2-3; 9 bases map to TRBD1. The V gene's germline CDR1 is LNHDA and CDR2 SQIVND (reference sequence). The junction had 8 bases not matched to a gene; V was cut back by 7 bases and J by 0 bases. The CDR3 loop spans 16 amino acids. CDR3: CASNPTGGASTDTQYF. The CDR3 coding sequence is TGTGCCAGTAACCCGACAGGGGGAGCTAGCACAGATACGCAGTATTTT.

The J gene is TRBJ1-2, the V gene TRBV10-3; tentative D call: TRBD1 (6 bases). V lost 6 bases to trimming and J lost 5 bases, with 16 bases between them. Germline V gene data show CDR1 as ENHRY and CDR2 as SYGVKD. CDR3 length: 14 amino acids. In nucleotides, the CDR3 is TGTGCCATCAGCGACGGACAGTGGGGGTATGGCTACACCTTC. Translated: CAISDGQWGYGYTF.

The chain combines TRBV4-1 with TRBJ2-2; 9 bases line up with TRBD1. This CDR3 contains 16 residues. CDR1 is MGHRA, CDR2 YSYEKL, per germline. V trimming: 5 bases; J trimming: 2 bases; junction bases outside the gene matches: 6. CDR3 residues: CASSVRDRVNTGELFF. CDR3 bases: TGCGCCAGCAGCGTCCGGGACAGGGTCAACACCGGGGAGCTGTTTTTT.

The CDR3 nucleotides are TGTGCCAGCAGCTTACCGGTGGGGGGGAGGGATACGCAGTATTTT. It translates to CASSLPVGGRDTQYF. This sequence joins TRBV7-9 and TRBJ2-3, with 7 bases fitting TRBD2. Unmatched junction bases numbered 8, after V lost 2 bases and J lost 6 bases. Germline V CDR1 and CDR2: SEHNR, FQNEAQ (reference sequence). The CDR3 is 15 amino acids.

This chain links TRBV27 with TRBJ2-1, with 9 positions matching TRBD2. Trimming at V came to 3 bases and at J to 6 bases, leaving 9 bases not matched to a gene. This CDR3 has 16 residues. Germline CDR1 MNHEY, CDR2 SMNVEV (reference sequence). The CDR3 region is CASSFISGGTPNEQFF. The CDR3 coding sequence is TGTGCCAGCAGTTTTATAAGCGGGGGGACCCCCAATGAGCAGTTCTTC.